This record looks at one T cell receptor beta chain sequence and its context. One base away lies a much larger clone, so this may be a sequencing read error. RNA was extracted from bulk tissue without any cell sorting. The sample belongs to a study of tumor and adjacent non-tumor tissue in lung cancer. A modified ARM-PCR protocol with three rounds of nested PCR amplified TCRbeta. TCRdb independently ran MiXCR on the multiplex PCR reads; one entry per CDR3 protein. The top ten clones hold approximately 20% of a sample with some 93,000 distinct CDR3 sequences, around 71% of them seen once. J gave up 4 bases and V 2 bases, and 5 bases lay outside the gene matches. The CDR3 runs 14 residues. Germline assignment: CDR1 DFQATT and CDR2 SNEGSKA (reference sequence).

The source material was lung tumor tissue. The receptor's source is a man between 60 and 75 years old with non-small cell lung cancer. The J gene is TRBJ2-3, the V gene TRBV20-1; 8 nucleotides line up with TRBD2. The CDR3 DNA sequence: TGCAGTGCTAGAAAGACTAGCGACGCAGATACGCAGTATTTT. Its protein product is CSARKTSDADTQYF.